Included here is one T cell receptor (beta chain) sequence, with context. This record belongs to a study of cytomegalovirus exposure and HLA in healthy donors. The trim removed 6 bases at V and 5 bases at J, leaving 10 bases unmatched. CDR1 is MNHEY, CDR2 SVGAGI, per germline. The CDR3 is made up of 15 amino acids. The PCR made use of 60 Vbeta and 13 Jbeta primers. Data came from immunoSEQ multiplex PCR; TCRdb stores just in-frame clones and leaves some out. This sample yields about 70,000 clones, of which roughly 80% are seen a single time; 2.5% to 3.5% belongs to the top ten. This TCR came from a girl aged 5-17 years in good health and CMV-seropositive. The source material was PBMCs. The gene calls are TRBV6-5 and TRBJ2-1; 7 bases map to TRBD2. Here the CDR3 reads CASSLASSGHNEQFF. The CDR3 nucleotides are TGTGCCAGCAGCCTGGCGTCTAGCGGTCACAATGAGCAGTTCTTC.